The T cell receptor (beta chain) under discussion was sequenced for a study of regulatory T cells in long-lasting Graves disease. Stated time point: newly diagnosed GD, antithyroid drugs for less than 3 months. From PBMCs, RNA was extracted and then used to make the TCR library. Whole-study results and caveats: It was possible that the small sample size reduced accuracy.

Comments on this clonotype: What it binds is unknown. This may arise from a read error, as a much more abundant clone is one base away.

Library construction for TCR beta used iRepertoire HTBI primers and Arm-PCR of CDR3 regions. Original data processing: The samples included approximately 60 TRBV and about 13 TRBJ segments. TCRdb re-derived calls from the multiplex PCR reads in MiXCR, one entry per CDR3 protein. Clone size and V and J calls follow TCRdb, not the original study. The sample lists 400,000 to 450,000 distinct CDR3 sequences, more than 13% occurring once. The same specimen was also included in a second study, on T cells in Graves' hyperthyroidism and ophthalmopathy. That paper adds: Using the HTBI primer set, a first-round RT-PCR was run on the TCR CDR3.

This TCR was recovered from a woman in her thirties with Graves disease. Sequences were derived from peripheral blood mononuclear cells (PBMCs), sampled at new diagnosis, from a patient treated with antithyroid drugs.

The DNA of the CDR3 is TGTGCCAGCAGCCTAAAGGGACCGGGACTAGCGGGATACAATGAGCAGTACTTC. The encoded protein is CASSLKGPGLAGYNEQYF. V usage is TRBV11-2 and J usage is TRBJ2-5; 13 positions agree with TRBD2. The ends lost 5 bases at V and 11 bases at J; junction bases unmatched: 20. This CDR3 spans 18 amino acids. Germline loops: CDR1 SGHAT, CDR2 FQNNGV. Full variable domain (outside the CDR3, taken from reference TRBV11-2 and TRBJ2-5): EAGVAQSPRYKIIEKRQSVAFWCNPISGHATLYWYQQILGQGPKLLIQFQNNGVVDDSQLPKDRFSAERLKGVDSTLKIQPAKLEDSAVYLCASSLKGPGLAGYNEQYFGPGTRLLVL.